This passage covers 9 T cell receptor beta chains from one sample sequenced in a study of memory CD4+ T cells and cytomegalovirus serostatus (dated by TCRdb to between 2018 and 2021). Single viable CD3+CD4+CD8-CD45RO+ cells were sorted as memory CD4+ T cells on a FACSAria II. The protocol used for the library was the immunoSEQ multiplex PCR assay. In TCRdb, the immuneACCESS table is reduced to in-frame sequences with V and J assigned. These tables do not hold every clone; where another copy was compared, an unresolved V gene accounts for under half, and the others remain unexplained. This sample has tens of thousands of clones in its table, and approximately 84% of those were observed once. The ten largest clonotypes hold around 0.6% of the sample. Sequencing was done on a sample of memory CD4+ T cells from blood. These receptor sequences come from an adult in good health and CMV-seronegative.

The chain uses TRBV11-2 and TRBJ2-1; D perhaps matches TRBD1 (6 bases). The V gene lost 1 base and the J gene lost 4 bases, with 8 bases spanning the gap. This CDR3 has 14 residues. Germline loops: CDR1 SGHAT, CDR2 FQNNGV. The DNA for the CDR3 is TGTGCCAGCAGCTTAGTAGGGGGATACAATGAGCAGTTCTTC. This encodes CASSLVGGYNEQFF.

V gene TRBV6-5 combines with J gene TRBJ1-2, with a weak D call TRBD1 (5 bases). Germline V CDR1 and CDR2: MNHEY, SVGAGI. CDR3 length: 11 residues. V shed 8 bases and J shed 2 bases, with 6 bases lying between them. For the CDR3, the DNA is TGTGCCAGCGAGGGGAACTATGGCTACACCTTC. It is translated as CASEGNYGYTF.

CDR3 sequence: CASRIEDSVEKLFF. CDR3 coding DNA: TGTGCCAGCAGAATTGAGGACAGCGTCGAAAAACTGTTTTTT. The J gene is TRBJ1-4, the V gene TRBV2; TRBD1 is a possible D gene (6 bases). The CDR3 runs 14 residues. CDR1 SNHLY and CDR2 FYNNEI come from the germline V gene. With 6 bases removed from V and 8 bases from J, the gap between germline ends came to 16 bases.

The V call is TRBV6-1, the J call TRBJ2-1; no firm D call. CDR1 is MNHNS and CDR2 is SASEGT in the germline V gene. The CDR3 is 13 amino acids. The V gene lost 6 bases and the J gene lost 2 bases, with 8 bases spanning the gap. In nucleotides, the CDR3 is TGTGCCAGCAGGCCGGGTCCCTACAATGAGCAGTTCTTC. Translation: CASRPGPYNEQFF.

The J gene is TRBJ2-2, the V gene TRBV29-1; D uncertain. The CDR3 covers 12 residues. Looked up from germline, CDR1 is SQVTM and CDR2 is ANQGSEA. The V and J ends lost 4 bases and 1 base respectively, with 4 bases between them. CDR3 DNA sequence: TGCAGCGTTGCTTGGAACACCGGGGAGCTGTTTTTT. It codes for CSVAWNTGELFF.

The chain is built from TRBV7-2 and TRBJ2-5; 14 bases fit TRBD2. V dropped 5 bases and J dropped 1; count of bases not matched to a gene: 9. Germline V gene lookup returns CDR1 SGHTA and CDR2 FQGNSA. The CDR3 spans 18 residues. As DNA, the CDR3 is TGTGCCAGCAGCAGACGGACTAGCGGGGGGATAGGCCAAGAGACCCAGTACTTC. The encoded protein is CASSRRTSGGIGQETQYF.

The J gene is TRBJ2-7, the V gene TRBV6-1; D might be TRBD1 (6 bases). The germline V gene has CDR1 MNHNS and CDR2 SASEGT. V lost 6 bases and J 6 bases, leaving 15 bases between the germline ends. This CDR3 comprises 13 residues. DNA for the CDR3: TGTGCCAGCAGACCTGCAGGGGTTGGCGAGCAGTACTTC. Protein sequence: CASRPAGVGEQYF.

The rearrangement uses TRBV5-4 and TRBJ1-2, with D tentatively TRBD1 (5 bases). Between the trimmed V and J ends, which lost 4 bases and 10 bases, there was a span of 20 bases. The CDR3 length is 14 residues. Germline V gives CDR1 SGHNT, CDR2 YYREEE (reference sequence). The CDR3 loop reads CASSPRDLRGSYTF. DNA for the CDR3: TGTGCCAGCAGCCCACGGGATCTTCGGGGGTCCTACACCTTC. Complete variable domain (other parts from reference TRBV5-4 and TRBJ1-2): ETGVTQSPTHLIKTRGQQVTLRCSSQSGHNTVSWYQQALGQGPQFIFQYYREEENGRGNFPPRFSGLQFPNYSSELNVNALELDDSALYLCASSPRDLRGSYTFGSGTRLTVV.

This rearrangement joins TRBV9 to TRBJ2-3; 14 nucleotides match TRBD2. The V gene end was trimmed by 7 bases and the J gene end by 7 bases; junction bases not matched to a gene: 8. Looked up from germline, CDR1 is SGDLS and CDR2 is YYNGEE. The CDR3 spans 15 residues. The CDR3 region is CASSQTSGGANTQYF. The CDR3 DNA reads as TGTGCCAGCTCTCAGACTAGCGGGGGGGCAAATACGCAGTATTTT.